This TCR beta chain came from a study of a mutant IDH1 vaccine in newly diagnosed glioma. About the research overall: Vaccination started 4-6 weeks after radiotherapy alone, or with temozolomide cycles. Those enrolled had earlier been treated with radiotherapy, temozolomide, or both, mostly both. Mean patient age was around 40 years; approximately 62% were male and about 40% female.

Sequenced by immunoSEQ multiplex PCR; TCRdb stores in-frame clones only, minus some. This sample has tens of thousands of clones, with about 87% found just once. This CDR3 is built from 14 residues. Germline lookup yields CDR1 MNHNY and CDR2 SVGAGI (reference sequence). Unmatched junction bases numbered 4, after V lost 5 bases and J lost 4 bases. Time point defined: week 23, last vaccination. A 20-mer mutant IDH1 peptide at 300 ug was injected subcutaneously with topical imiquimod. Regarding the study as a whole: Roughly 92% of patients showed vaccine-induced immune responses across multiple MHC alleles.

On this clone: No antigen is known for it.

The sequence came from a middle-aged man with glioma. This rearrangement joins TRBV6-6 to TRBJ2-3; 9 bases are a match to TRBD2. The material was PBMCs, obtained from a glioma patient whose treatment included an IDH1 peptide vaccine. The CDR3 DNA is TGTGCCAGCAGTCTTAGCGGGAGCGCAGATACGCAGTATTTT. It translates to CASSLSGSADTQYF.